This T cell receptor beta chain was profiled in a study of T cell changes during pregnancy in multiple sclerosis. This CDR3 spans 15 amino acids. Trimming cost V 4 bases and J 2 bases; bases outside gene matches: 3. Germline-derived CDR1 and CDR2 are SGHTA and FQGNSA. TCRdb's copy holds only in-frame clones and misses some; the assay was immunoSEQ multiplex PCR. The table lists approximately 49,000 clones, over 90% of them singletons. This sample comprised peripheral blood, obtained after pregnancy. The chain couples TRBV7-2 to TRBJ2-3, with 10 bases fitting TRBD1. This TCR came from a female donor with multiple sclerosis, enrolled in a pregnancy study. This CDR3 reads CASSWTGGDTDTQYF. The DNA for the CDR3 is TGTGCCAGCAGCTGGACAGGGGGAGACACAGATACGCAGTATTTT.